This is a list of T cell receptor beta chains from one sample in a study of blood T cell repertoires in COVID-19. TCRdb's table, derived via immunoSEQ multiplex PCR, lists solely in-frame clones and lacks some. This table has roughly 100,000 clones, roughly 90% appearing once. Sequencing was performed on peripheral blood. Receptor source: a woman in her sixties with acute or convalescent COVID-19. Both conserved end residues are part of each CDR3. Each record gives: clone size, D gene, V gene, J gene, CDR3 DNA, CDR3 protein. A D gene is named only where the DNA matches it firmly. Some rows have no size entry. The others give once, few or many, or a class for an expanded clone.

-	TRBD1	TRBV10-3	TRBJ1-3	TGTGCCATCAGTGAGGGCAGGGGGAACACCATATATTTT	CAISEGRGNTIYF
-	-	TRBV6-5	TRBJ2-4	TGTGCCAGCAGTACAACACCCAAAAACATTCAGTACTTC	CASSTTPKNIQYF
-	TRBD2	TRBV6-1	TRBJ2-1	TGTGCCAGCAGTGAACTCCCTGGCGGGAGCTCCTACAATGAGCAGTTCTTC	CASSELPGGSSYNEQFF
-	-	TRBV7-2	TRBJ1-3	TGTGCCAGCAGCTTAGCGCTTACTGGACTGGGAAACACCATATATTTT	CASSLALTGLGNTIYF
once	TRBD1	TRBV6-6	TRBJ1-1	TGTGCCAGCAGTTACTCGGGACAGGGGAACACTGAAGCTTTCTTT	CASSYSGQGNTEAFF
-	-	TRBV5-1	TRBJ1-1	TGCGCCAGCAGCTCGGGAGGTGGCAACACTGAAGCTTTCTTT	CASSSGGGNTEAFF
-	-	TRBV6-5	TRBJ1-3	TGTGCCAGCAGTTTAAGGACAGCTGGAAACACCATATATTTT	CASSLRTAGNTIYF
-	-	TRBV14	TRBJ2-1	TGTGCCAGCAGCCCTCGTAACAATGAGCAGTTCTTC	CASSPRNNEQFF
-	-	TRBV5-1	TRBJ1-1	TGCGCCAGCAGCTCGACAGCAAACATGAACACTGAAGCTTTCTTT	CASSSTANMNTEAFF
-	-	TRBV10-2	TRBJ2-1	TGCGCCAGCACTCTCCAGGGATTTTTGGAGCAGTTCTTC	CASTLQGFLEQFF
once	-	TRBV7-8	TRBJ1-3	TGTGCCAGCAGGGGACTAGGAGGAAACACCATATATTTT	CASRGLGGNTIYF
-	-	TRBV6-2/TRBV6-3	TRBJ2-1	TGTGCCAGCAGTGGGAGGGGGAGGGCCTACAATGAGCAGTTCTTC	CASSGRGRAYNEQFF
-	TRBD2	TRBV11-2	TRBJ2-1	TGTGCCAGCAGCCTAGCGGGAGTGAACTACAATGAGCAGTTCTTC	CASSLAGVNYNEQFF
-	-	TRBV21-1	TRBJ1-3	TGTGCCAGCAGCAAAGGGAGGCAACAATCCTCTGGAAACACCATATATTTT	CASSKGRQQSSGNTIYF
few	TRBD1	TRBV28	TRBJ1-1	TGTGCCAGCAGTGTGACAGGGGAGAACACTGAAGCTTTCTTT	CASSVTGENTEAFF
-	TRBD1	TRBV4-1	TRBJ1-2	TGCGCCAGCAGGGACAGGGCCGCTGACTATGGCTACACCTTC	CASRDRAADYGYTF
-	-	TRBV29-1	TRBJ1-2	TGCAGCACTACCGGGGGGCGGAACTATGGCTACACCTTC	CSTTGGRNYGYTF
-	-	TRBV28	TRBJ1-2	TGTGCCAGCAGTTTTAAAGGGAGGGGTCCACACTACTATGGCTACACCTTC	CASSFKGRGPHYYGYTF
-	-	TRBV9	TRBJ1-1	TGTGCCAGCAGCGTCGCTGGCCGGGACACTGAAGCTTTCTTT	CASSVAGRDTEAFF
-	-	TRBV20-1	TRBJ1-6	TGCAGTGCTAGTCTCGCCGGTTCACCCCTCCACTTT	CSASLAGSPLHF
-	-	TRBV19	TRBJ1-1	TGTGCCAGTAGTATGTTGGGGAGGGGGAACACTGAAGCTTTCTTT	CASSMLGRGNTEAFF
-	-	TRBV5-1	TRBJ2-1	TGCGCCAGCAGCTTGTTGGTAGGGGATTACAATGAGCAGTTCTTC	CASSLLVGDYNEQFF
-	-	TRBV7-2	TRBJ1-1	TGTGCCAGCAGCCCCAAACCACCGGGACACTCAATGAACACTGAAGCTTTCTTT	CASSPKPPGHSMNTEAFF
once	-	TRBV19	TRBJ1-2	TGTGCCAGTAGTATCGCCGGAGCTCTCTATGGCTACACCTTC	CASSIAGALYGYTF
-	TRBD2	TRBV7-2	TRBJ2-1	TGTGCCAGCAGCTTTAATCCGGGACTAGCATCCAATGAGCAGTTCTTC	CASSFNPGLASNEQFF
-	-	TRBV5-1	TRBJ2-1	TGCGCCAGCTCCCCTGGCGGCAATGAGCAGTTCTTC	CASSPGGNEQFF
-	-	TRBV7-9	TRBJ2-5	TGTGCCAGCATAGGACTTGGCCTCAAAGAGACCCAGTACTTC	CASIGLGLKETQYF